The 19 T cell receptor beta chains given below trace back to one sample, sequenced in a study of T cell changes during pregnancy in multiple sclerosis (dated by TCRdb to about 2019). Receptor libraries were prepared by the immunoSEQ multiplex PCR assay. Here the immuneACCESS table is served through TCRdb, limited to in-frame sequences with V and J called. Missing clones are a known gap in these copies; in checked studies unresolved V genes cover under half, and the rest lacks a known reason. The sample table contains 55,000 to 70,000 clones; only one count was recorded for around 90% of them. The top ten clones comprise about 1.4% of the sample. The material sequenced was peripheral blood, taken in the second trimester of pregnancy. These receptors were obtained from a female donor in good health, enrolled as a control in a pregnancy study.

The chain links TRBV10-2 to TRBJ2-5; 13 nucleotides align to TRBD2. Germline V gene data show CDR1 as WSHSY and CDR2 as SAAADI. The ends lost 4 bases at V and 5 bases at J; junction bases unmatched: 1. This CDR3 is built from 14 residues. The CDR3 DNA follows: TGCGCCAGCAGTGTACTAGCGGGAGGGGAGACCCAGTACTTC. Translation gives CASSVLAGGETQYF.

CDR3 in DNA: TGTGCCAGTAGACCGGGACAGGGTTCCGGAAACACCATATATTTT. Its protein is CASRPGQGSGNTIYF. The V gene is TRBV19, the J gene TRBJ1-3, with 9 bases identical to TRBD1. The germline CDR1 and CDR2 sequences are LNHDA and SQIVND (reference sequence). The length of the CDR3 is 15 residues. The J segment lost 4 bases and the V segment lost 6 bases, leaving 7 bases of the junction unmatched. Complete variable domain (other parts from reference TRBV19 and TRBJ1-3): DGGITQSPKYLFRKEGQNVTLSCEQNLNHDAMYWYRQDPGQGLRLIYYSQIVNDFQKGDIAEGYSVSREKKESFPLTVTSAQKNPTAFYLCASRPGQGSGNTIYFGEGSWLTVV.

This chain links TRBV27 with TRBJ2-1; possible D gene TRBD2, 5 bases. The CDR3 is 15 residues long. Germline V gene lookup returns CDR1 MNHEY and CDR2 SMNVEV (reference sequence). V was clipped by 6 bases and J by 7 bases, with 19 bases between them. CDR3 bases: TGTGCCAGCAGGGGAATAGGTAGAACGGGGAATGAGCAGTTCTTC. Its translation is CASRGIGRTGNEQFF.

The DNA for the CDR3 is TGTGCCAGCAGTTTACGTCTAGCGGGAGCAGATACGCAGTATTTT. It encodes CASSLRLAGADTQYF. The genes are TRBV27 and TRBJ2-3; 10 bases fit TRBD2. V dropped 2 bases and J dropped 4; count of bases not matched to a gene: 3. The CDR3 totals 15 residues. Germline assignment: CDR1 MNHEY and CDR2 SMNVEV (reference sequence).

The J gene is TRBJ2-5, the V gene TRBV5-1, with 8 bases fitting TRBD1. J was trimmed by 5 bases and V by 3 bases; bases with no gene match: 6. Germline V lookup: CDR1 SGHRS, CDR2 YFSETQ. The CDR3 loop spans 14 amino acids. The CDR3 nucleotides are TGCGCCAGCAGCTCCACAGGGGGAGGTGAGACCCAGTACTTC. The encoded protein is CASSSTGGGETQYF.

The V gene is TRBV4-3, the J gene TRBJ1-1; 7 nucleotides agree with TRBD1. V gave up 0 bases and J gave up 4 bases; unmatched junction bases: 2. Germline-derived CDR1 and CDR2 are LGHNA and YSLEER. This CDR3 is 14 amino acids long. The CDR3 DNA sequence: TGCGCCAGCAGCCAAGAGGCAGGGGGCACTGAAGCTTTCTTT. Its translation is CASSQEAGGTEAFF.

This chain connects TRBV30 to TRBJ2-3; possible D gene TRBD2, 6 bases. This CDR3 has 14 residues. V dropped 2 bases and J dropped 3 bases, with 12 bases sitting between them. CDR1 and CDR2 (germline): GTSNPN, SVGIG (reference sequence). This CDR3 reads CAWSIGLLTDTQYF. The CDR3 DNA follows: TGTGCCTGGAGTATAGGACTACTGACAGATACGCAGTATTTT.

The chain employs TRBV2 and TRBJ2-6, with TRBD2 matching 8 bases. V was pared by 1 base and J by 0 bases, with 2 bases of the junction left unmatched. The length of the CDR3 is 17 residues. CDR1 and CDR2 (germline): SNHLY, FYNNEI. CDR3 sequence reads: CASSEDSGTSGANVLTF. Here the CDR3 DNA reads TGTGCCAGCAGTGAAGATAGCGGGACCTCTGGGGCCAACGTCCTGACTTTC.

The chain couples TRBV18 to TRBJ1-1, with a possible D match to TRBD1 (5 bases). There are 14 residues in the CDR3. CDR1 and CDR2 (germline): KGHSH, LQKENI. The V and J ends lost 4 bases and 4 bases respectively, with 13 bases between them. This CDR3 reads CASSRGTGGTEAFF. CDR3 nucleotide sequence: TGTGCCAGCTCACGGGGGACTGGGGGCACTGAAGCTTTCTTT.

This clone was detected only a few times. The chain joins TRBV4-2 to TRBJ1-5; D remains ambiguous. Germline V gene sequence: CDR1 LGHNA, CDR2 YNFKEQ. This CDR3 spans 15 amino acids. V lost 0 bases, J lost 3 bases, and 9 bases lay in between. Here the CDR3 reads CASSQEARYNQPQHF. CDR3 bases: TGTGCCAGCAGCCAAGAAGCGCGGTACAATCAGCCCCAGCATTTT.

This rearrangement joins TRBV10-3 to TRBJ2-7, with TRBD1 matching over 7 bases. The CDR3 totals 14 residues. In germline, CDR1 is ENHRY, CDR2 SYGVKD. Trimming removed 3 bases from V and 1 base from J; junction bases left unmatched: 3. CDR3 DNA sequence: TGTGCCATCAGTGATGGGGACAGTTCCTACGAGCAGTACTTC. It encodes CAISDGDSSYEQYF.

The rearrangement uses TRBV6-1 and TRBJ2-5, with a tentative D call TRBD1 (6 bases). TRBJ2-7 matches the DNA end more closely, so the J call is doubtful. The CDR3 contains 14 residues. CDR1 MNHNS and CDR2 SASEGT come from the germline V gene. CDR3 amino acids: CASSEASGAYEQYF. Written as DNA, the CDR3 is TGTGCCAGCAGTGAAGCCTCAGGGGCCTACGAGCAGTACTTC.

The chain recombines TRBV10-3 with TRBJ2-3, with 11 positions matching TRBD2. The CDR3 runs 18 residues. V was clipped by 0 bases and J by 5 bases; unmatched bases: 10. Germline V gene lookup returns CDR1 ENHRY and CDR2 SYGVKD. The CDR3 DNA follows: TGTGCCATCAGTGAGTCGAAGGGTAGCGGGGGGGCCGTAGATACGCAGTATTTT. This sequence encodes CAISESKGSGGAVDTQYF.

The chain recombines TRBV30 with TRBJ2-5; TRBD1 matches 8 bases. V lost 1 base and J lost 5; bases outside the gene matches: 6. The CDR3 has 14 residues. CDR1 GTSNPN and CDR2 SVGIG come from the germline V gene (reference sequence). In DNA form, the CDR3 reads TGTGCCTGGAGTGGGGACAGGTTTTTTGAGACCCAGTACTTC. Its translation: CAWSGDRFFETQYF. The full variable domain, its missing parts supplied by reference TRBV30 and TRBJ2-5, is SQTIHQWPATLVQPVGSPLSLECTVEGTSNPNLYWYRQAAGRGLQLLFYSVGIGQISSEVPQNLSASRPQDRQFILSSKKLLLSDSGFYLCAWSGDRFFETQYFGPGTRLLVL.

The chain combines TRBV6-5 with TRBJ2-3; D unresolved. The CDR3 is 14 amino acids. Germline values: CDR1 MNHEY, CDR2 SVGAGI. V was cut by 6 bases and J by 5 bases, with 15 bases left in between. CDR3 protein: CASRESAEGDTQYF. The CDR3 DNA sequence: TGTGCCAGCAGGGAGAGCGCCGAAGGAGATACGCAGTATTTT.

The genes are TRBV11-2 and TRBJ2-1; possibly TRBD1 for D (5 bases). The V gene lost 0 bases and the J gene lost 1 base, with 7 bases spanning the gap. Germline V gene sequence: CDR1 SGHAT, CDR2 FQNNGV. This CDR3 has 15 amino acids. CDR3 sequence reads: CASSLDKGSYNEQFF. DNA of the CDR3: TGTGCCAGCAGCTTAGATAAGGGGTCCTACAATGAGCAGTTCTTC.

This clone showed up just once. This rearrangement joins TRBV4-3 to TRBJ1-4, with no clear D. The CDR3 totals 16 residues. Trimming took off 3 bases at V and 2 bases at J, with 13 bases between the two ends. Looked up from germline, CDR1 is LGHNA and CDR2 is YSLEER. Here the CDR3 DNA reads TGCGCCAGCAGCCACTACCGAGAGGGTACTAATGAAAAACTGTTTTTT. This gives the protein CASSHYREGTNEKLFF.

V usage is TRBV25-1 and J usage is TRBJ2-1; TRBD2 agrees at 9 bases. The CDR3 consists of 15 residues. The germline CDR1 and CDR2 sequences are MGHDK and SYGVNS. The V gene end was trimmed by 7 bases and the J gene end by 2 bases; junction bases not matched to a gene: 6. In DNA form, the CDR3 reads TGTGCCAGCATCGGAGCGGGAGGCGCCTACAATGAGCAGTTCTTC. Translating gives CASIGAGGAYNEQFF.

The CDR3 DNA follows: TGTGCCAGCAGCCCCAGGGCTGGGGCCAACGTCCTGACTTTC. This translates into CASSPRAGANVLTF. The chain employs TRBV9 and TRBJ2-6; the D gene is possibly TRBD1 (5 bases). The CDR3 totals 14 residues. Germline CDR1 and CDR2: SGDLS and YYNGEE. V shed 4 bases and J shed 2 bases, with 7 bases lying between them. The full variable domain, completed using reference TRBV9 and TRBJ2-6, is DSGVTQTPKHLITATGQRVTLRCSPRSGDLSVYWYQQSLDQGLQFLIQYYNGEERAKGNILERFSAQQFPDLHSELNLSSLELGDSALYFCASSPRAGANVLTFGAGSRLTVL.